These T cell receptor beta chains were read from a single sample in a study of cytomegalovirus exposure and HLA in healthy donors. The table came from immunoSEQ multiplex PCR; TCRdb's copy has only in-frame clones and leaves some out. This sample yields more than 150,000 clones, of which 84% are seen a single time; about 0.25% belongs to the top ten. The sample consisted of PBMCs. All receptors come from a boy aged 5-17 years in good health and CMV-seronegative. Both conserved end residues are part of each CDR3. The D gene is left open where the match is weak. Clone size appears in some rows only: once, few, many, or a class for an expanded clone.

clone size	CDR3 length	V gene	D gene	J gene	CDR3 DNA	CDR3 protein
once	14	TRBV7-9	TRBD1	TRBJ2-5	TGTGCCAGCCGCCCCGAGGGACAGCAAGAGACCCAGTACTTC	CASRPEGQQETQYF
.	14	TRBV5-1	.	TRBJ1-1	TGCGCCAGCAGCTTATGGGAGATGAACACTGAAGCTTTCTTT	CASSLWEMNTEAFF
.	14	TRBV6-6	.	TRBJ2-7	TGTGCCAGCAACCCAGGAGGGAGTTCCCACGAGCAGTACTTC	CASNPGGSSHEQYF
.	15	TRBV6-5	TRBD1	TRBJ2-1	TGTGCCAGCAGGTCTCTCGGGACAGGGTACAATGAGCAGTTCTTC	CASRSLGTGYNEQFF
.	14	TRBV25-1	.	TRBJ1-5	TGTGCCAGCAGTGAGGGAGATAGCAATCAGCCCCAGCATTTT	CASSEGDSNQPQHF
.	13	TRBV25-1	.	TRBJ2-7	TGTGCCAGCACCCAGGGGGGCTCCTACGAGCAGTACTTC	CASTQGGSYEQYF
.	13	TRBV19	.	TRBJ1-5	TGTGCCAGTAGCGGGTCACGCAATCAGCCCCAGCATTTT	CASSGSRNQPQHF
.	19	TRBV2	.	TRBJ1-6	TGTGCCAGCAGTGGGGGTTTCTTTGGCCGGGTCAGGGAGGTTTCACCCCTCCACTTT	CASSGGFFGRVREVSPLHF
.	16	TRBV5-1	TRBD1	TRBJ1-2	TGCGCCAGCAGCTTGGAGGGGACAGGGGGCTCGTCCGGCTACACCTTC	CASSLEGTGGSSGYTF
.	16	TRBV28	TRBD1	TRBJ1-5	TGTGCCAGCAGTTCGAACAGGGGCAAGGGCAATCAGCCCCAGCATTTT	CASSSNRGKGNQPQHF
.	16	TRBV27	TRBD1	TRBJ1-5	TGTGCCAGCAGTCCCCGCACCGGGACAGAGAATCAGCCCCAGCATTTT	CASSPRTGTENQPQHF
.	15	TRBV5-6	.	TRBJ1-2	TGTGCCAGCAGCTTGGGACTCGGGGAATATCGAGGCTACACCTTC	CASSLGLGEYRGYTF
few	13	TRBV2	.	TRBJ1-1	TGTGCCAGCTTGGAGACCAGCCTCACTGAAGCTTTCTTT	CASLETSLTEAFF
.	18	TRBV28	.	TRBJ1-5	TGTGCCAGCAGCCCAACTTATCGCAGGGGCGTTTTGGTTCAGCCCCAGCATTTT	CASSPTYRRGVLVQPQHF
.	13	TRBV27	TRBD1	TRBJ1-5	TGTGCCAGCAGGGGACAGGGGGGTCAGCCCCAGCATTTT	CASRGQGGQPQHF
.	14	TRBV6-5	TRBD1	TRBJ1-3	TGTGCCAGCAGGCGACAGGGTTCTGGAAACACCATATATTTT	CASRRQGSGNTIYF
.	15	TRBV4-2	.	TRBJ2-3	TGTGCCAGCAGCCAAGAGGGGGCGAGGGCAGATACGCAGTATTTT	CASSQEGARADTQYF
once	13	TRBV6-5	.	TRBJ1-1	TGTGCCAGCAAGGGACATCGGAACACTGAAGCTTTCTTT	CASKGHRNTEAFF
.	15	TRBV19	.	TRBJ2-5	TGTGCCAGCCGTTCCCGGGACAACCTCCAAGAGACCCAGTACTTC	CASRSRDNLQETQYF
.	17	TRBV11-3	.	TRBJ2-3	TGTGCCAGCAGCTTAGGGAGTAGTTCGAGTCTGGTGGATACGCAGTATTTT	CASSLGSSSSLVDTQYF
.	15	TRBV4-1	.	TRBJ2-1	TGCGCCAGCAGCCAAGAGTCGGGACAATACAATGAGCAGTTCTTC	CASSQESGQYNEQFF
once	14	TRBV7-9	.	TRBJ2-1	TGTGCCAGCAGCTTGGCGGGCACGGGGAATGAGCAGTTCTTC	CASSLAGTGNEQFF
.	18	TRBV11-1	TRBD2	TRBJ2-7	TGTGCCAGCAGCTTATCCCAGCGGGGAGGGGCGAAATTATACGAGCAGTACTTC	CASSLSQRGGAKLYEQYF